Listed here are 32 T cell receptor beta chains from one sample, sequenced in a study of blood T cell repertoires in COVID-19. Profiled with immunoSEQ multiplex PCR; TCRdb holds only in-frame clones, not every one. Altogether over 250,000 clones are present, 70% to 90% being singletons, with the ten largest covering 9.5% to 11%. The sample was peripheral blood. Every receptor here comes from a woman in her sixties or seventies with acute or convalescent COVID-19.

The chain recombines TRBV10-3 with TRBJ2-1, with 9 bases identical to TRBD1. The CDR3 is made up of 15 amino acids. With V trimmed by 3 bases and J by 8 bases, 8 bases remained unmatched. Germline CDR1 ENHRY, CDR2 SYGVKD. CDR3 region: CAISDGGQGFHEQFF. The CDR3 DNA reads TGTGCCATCAGTGACGGGGGACAGGGATTTCATGAGCAGTTCTTC.

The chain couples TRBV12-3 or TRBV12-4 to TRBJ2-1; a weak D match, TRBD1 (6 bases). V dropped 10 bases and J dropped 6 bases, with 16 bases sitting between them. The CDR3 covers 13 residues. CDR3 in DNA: TGTGCCACTACAGGGTCCTTGGGCAATGAGCAGTTCTTC. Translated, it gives CATTGSLGNEQFF.

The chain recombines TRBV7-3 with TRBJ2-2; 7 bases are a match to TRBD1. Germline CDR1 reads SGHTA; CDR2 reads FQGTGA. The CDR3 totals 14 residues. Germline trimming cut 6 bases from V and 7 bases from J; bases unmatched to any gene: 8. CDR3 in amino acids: CASSPTGEVGELFF. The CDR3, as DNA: TGTGCCAGCAGTCCCACAGGGGAAGTCGGGGAGCTGTTTTTT.

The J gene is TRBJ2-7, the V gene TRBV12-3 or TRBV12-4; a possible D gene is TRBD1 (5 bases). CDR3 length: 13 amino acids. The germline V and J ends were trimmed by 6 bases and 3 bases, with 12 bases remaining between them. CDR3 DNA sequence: TGTGCCAGCAGGCGCGGCAGGGTCTACGAGCAGTACTTC. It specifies CASRRGRVYEQYF.

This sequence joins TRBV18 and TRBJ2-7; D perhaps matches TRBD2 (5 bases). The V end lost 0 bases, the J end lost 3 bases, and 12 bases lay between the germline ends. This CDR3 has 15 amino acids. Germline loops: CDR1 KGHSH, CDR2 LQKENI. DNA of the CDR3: TGTGCCAGCTCACCACCGAATGGGAGAAACTACGAGCAGTACTTC. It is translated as CASSPPNGRNYEQYF.

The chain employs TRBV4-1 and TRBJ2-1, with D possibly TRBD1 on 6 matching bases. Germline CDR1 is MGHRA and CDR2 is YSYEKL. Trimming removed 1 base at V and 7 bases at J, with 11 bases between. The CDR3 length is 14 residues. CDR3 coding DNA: TGCGCCAGCAGCCAAGGGGGGCCAGGAAATGAGCAGTTCTTC. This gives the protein CASSQGGPGNEQFF.

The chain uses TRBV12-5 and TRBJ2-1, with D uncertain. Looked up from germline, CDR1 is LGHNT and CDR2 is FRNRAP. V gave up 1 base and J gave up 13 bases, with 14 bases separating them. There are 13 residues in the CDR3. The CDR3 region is CASGLAPDTQQFF. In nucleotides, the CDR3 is TGTGCTAGTGGTTTGGCTCCCGACACCCAACAGTTCTTC.

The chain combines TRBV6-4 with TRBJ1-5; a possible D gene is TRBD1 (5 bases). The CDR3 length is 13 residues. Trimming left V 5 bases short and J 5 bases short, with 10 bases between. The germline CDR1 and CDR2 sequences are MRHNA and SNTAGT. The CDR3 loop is CASSLGEDQPQHF. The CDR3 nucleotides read TGTGCCAGCAGTCTGGGGGAGGATCAGCCCCAGCATTTT.

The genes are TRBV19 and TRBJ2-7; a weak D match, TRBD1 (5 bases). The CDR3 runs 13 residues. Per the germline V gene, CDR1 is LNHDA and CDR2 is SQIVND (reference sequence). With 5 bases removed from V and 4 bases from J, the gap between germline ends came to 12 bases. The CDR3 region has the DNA TGTGCCAGTAGTGGTGACAGTGGGTACGAGCAGTACTTC. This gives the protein CASSGDSGYEQYF.

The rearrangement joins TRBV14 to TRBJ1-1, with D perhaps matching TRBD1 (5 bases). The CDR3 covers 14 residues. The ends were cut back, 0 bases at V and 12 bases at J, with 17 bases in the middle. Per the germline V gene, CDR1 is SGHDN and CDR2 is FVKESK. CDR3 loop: CASSQDKGPLGPFF. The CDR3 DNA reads TGTGCCAGCAGCCAAGACAAGGGGCCCCTGGGGCCTTTCTTT.

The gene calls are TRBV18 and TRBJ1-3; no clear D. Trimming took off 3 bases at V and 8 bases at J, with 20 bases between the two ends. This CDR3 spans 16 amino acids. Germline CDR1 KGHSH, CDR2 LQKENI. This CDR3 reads CASSPLTRVLADTIYF. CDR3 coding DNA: TGTGCCAGCTCACCGCTTACGAGGGTTTTGGCGGACACCATATATTTT.

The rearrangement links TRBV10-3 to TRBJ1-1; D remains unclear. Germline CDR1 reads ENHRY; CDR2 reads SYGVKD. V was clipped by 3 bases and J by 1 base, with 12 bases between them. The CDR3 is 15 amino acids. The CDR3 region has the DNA TGTGCCATCAGTGAAGGTTTATCAGGGAACACTGAAGCTTTCTTT. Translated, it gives CAISEGLSGNTEAFF.

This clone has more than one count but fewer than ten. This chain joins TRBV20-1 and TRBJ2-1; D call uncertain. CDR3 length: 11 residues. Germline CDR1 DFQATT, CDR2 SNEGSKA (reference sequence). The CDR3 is CSPFGRAEQFF. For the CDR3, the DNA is TGCAGCCCTTTTGGGCGCGCTGAGCAGTTCTTC.

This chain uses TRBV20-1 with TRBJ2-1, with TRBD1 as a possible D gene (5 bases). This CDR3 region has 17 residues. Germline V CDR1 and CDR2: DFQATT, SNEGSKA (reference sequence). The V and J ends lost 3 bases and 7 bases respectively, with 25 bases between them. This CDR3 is CSASSHLASDRLNEQFF. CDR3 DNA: TGCAGTGCTAGTTCTCATCTCGCCTCCGACAGACTTAATGAGCAGTTCTTC.

The CDR3 here is CASSLDGAGELFF. The CDR3 bases are TGCGCCAGCAGCTTGGACGGGGCCGGGGAGCTGTTTTTT. This chain uses TRBV5-1 with TRBJ2-2, with D possibly TRBD2 on 5 matching bases. The germline V gene encodes CDR1 SGHRS and CDR2 YFSETQ. This CDR3 is 13 amino acids long. Trimming took 0 bases from V and 6 from J, leaving 6 bases between them.

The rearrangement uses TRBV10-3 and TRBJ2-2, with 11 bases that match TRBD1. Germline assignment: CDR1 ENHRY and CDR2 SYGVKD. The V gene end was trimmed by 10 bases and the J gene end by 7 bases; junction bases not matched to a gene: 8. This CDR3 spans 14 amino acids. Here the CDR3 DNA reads TGTGCCACCAACCTGGGACAGGGGGTCGGGGAGCTGTTTTTT. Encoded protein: CATNLGQGVGELFF.

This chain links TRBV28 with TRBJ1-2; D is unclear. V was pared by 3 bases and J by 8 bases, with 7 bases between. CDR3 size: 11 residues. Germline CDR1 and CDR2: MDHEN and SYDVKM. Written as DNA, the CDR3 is TGTGCCAGCAGTTTCACTTCCGGCTACACCTTC. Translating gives CASSFTSGYTF.

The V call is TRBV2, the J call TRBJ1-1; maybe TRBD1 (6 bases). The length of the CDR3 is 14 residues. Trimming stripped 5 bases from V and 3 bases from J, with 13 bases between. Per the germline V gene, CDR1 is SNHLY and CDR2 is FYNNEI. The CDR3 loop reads CASSSNRAYTEAFF. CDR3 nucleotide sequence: TGTGCCAGCAGTAGTAACAGGGCGTACACTGAAGCTTTCTTT.

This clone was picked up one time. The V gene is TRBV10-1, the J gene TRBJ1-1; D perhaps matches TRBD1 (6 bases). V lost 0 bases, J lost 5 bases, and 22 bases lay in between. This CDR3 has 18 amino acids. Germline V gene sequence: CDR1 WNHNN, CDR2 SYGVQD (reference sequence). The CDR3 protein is CASSESEGQLQTRTEAFF. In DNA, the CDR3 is TGCGCCAGCAGTGAGTCGGAAGGACAGCTACAGACCCGGACTGAAGCTTTCTTT.

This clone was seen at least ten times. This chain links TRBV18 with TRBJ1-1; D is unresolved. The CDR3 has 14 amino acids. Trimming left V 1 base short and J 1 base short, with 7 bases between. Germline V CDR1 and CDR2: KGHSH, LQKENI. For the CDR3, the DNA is TGTGCCAGCTCACCACTGGCTGGGAACACTGAAGCTTTCTTT. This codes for CASSPLAGNTEAFF.

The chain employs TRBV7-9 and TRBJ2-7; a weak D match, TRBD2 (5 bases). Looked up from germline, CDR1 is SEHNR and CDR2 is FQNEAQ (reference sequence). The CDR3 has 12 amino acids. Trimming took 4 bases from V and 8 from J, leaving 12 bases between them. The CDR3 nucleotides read TGTGCCAGCAGCTCATCCGAGGGAAAGCAGTACTTC. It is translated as CASSSSEGKQYF.

The CDR3 region is CASSEAGGTPTYEQYF. In nucleotides, the CDR3 is TGTGCCAGCAGTGAAGCCGGAGGGACCCCGACCTACGAGCAGTACTTC. J is TRBJ2-7 and V is TRBV6-1, with D perhaps TRBD2 (6 bases). Deletions cut 0 bases from V and 2 bases from J, with 14 bases between. The CDR3 runs to 16 residues. The V gene's germline CDR1 is MNHNS and CDR2 SASEGT.

CDR3 in amino acids: CASRPDRGNYGYTF. The DNA of the CDR3 is TGTGCCAGCCGACCGGACAGGGGAAACTATGGCTACACCTTC. V is TRBV28 and J is TRBJ1-2; 9 nucleotides line up with TRBD1. J lost 2 bases, V lost 8 bases, and 6 bases had no gene match. This CDR3 has 14 amino acids. The V gene's germline CDR1 is MDHEN and CDR2 SYDVKM.

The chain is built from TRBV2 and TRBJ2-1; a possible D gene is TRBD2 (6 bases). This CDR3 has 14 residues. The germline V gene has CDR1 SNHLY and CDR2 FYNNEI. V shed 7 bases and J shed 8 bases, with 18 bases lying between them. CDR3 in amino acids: CASTVPTRLDEQFF. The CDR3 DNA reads TGTGCCAGCACTGTACCGACTAGGTTGGATGAGCAGTTCTTC.

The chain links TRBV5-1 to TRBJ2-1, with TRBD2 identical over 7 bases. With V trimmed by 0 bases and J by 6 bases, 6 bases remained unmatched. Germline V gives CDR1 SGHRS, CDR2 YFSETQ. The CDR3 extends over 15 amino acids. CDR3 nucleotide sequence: TGCGCCAGCAGCTTGGGCTCGGGGGAGGGCAATGAGCAGTTCTTC. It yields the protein CASSLGSGEGNEQFF.

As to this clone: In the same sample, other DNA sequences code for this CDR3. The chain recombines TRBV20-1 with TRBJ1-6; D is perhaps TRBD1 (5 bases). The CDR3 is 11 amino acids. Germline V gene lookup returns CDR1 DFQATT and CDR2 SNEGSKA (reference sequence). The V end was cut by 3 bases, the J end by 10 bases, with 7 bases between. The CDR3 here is CSARGGSPLHF. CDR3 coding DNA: TGCAGTGCTAGGGGGGGGTCACCCCTCCACTTT.

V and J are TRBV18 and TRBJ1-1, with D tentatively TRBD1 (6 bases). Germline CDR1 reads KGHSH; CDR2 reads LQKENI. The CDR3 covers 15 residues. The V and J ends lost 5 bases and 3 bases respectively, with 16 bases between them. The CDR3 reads CASSVQGNVDTEAFF. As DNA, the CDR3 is TGTGCCAGCTCAGTACAGGGAAATGTGGACACTGAAGCTTTCTTT. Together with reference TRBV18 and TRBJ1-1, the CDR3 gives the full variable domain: NAGVMQNPRHLVRRRGQEARLRCSPMKGHSHVYWYRQLPEEGLKFMVYLQKENIIDESGMPKERFSAEFPKEGPSILRIQQVVRGDSAAYFCASSVQGNVDTEAFFGQGTRLTVV.

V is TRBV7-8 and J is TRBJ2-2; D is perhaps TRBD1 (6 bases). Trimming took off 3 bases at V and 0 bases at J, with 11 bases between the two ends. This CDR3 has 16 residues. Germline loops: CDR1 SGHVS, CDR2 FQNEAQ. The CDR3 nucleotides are TGTGCCAGCAGCTTTAGGGCAGGGGCGAACACCGGGGAGCTGTTTTTT. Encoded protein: CASSFRAGANTGELFF. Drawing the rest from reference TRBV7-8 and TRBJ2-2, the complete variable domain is GAGVSQSPRYKVAKRGQDVALRCDPISGHVSLFWYQQALGQGPEFLTYFQNEAQLDKSGLPSDRFFAERPEGSVSTLKIQRTQQEDSAVYLCASSFRAGANTGELFFGEGSRLTVL.

The CDR3 DNA follows: TGTGCCAGCAGTAAGGGACTAGCGAGCAATGAGCAGTTCTTC. Residues: CASSKGLASNEQFF. This chain uses TRBV6-5 with TRBJ2-1, with 10 bases fitting TRBD2. Germline CDR1 reads MNHEY; CDR2 reads SVGAGI. V was pared by 5 bases and J by 6 bases, with 4 bases of the junction left unmatched. The CDR3 sequence is 14 residues long.

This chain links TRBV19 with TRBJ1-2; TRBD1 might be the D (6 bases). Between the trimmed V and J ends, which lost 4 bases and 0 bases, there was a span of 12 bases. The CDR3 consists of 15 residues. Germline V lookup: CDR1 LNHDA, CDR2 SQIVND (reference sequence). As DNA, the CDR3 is TGTGCCAGTAGTAGGGGGGGCCCGGCTAACTATGGCTACACCTTC. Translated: CASSRGGPANYGYTF.

Written as DNA, the CDR3 is TGTGCCAGCTCACTTCACCCTCCGGGACAGGGTTCCACCGGGGAGCTGTTTTTT. This gives the protein CASSLHPPGQGSTGELFF. The chain is built from TRBV18 and TRBJ2-2; TRBD1 agrees at 9 bases. The CDR3 contains 18 residues. With 4 bases clipped from V and 4 bases from J, the junction kept 13 bases outside the gene matches. CDR1 and CDR2 from the germline V gene are KGHSH and LQKENI.

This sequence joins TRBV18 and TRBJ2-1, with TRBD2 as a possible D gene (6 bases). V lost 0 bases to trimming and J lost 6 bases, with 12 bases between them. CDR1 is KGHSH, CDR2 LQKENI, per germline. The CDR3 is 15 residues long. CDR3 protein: CASSPPFGGLNEQFF. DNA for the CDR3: TGTGCCAGCTCACCACCGTTCGGGGGACTCAATGAGCAGTTCTTC.